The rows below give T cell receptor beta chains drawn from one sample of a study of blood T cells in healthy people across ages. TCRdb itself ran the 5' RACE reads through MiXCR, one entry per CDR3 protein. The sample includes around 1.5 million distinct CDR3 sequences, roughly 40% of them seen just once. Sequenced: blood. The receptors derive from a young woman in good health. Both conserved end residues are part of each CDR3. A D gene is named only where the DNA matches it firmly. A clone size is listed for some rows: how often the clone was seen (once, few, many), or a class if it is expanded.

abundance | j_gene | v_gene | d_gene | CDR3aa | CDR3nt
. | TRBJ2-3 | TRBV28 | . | CASRPTFLGDTDTQYF | TGTGCCAGTAGGCCCACCTTTTTGGGGGACACAGATACGCAGTATTTT
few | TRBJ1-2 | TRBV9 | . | CASSALQGDGGYTF | TGTGCCAGCAGCGCCTTACAGGGTGACGGTGGCTACACCTTC
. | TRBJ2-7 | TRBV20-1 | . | CSADGSKYEQYF | TGCAGTGCTGACGGGAGCAAATACGAGCAGTACTTC
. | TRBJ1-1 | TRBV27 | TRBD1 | CASNLRDRGRVPAFF | TGTGCCAGCAACCTTAGGGACAGGGGGCGCGTTCCAGCTTTCTTT
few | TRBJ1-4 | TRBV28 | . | CASREGTNEKLFF | TGTGCCAGCCGGGAGGGGACTAATGAAAAACTGTTTTTT
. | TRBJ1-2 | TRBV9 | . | CASSPFYEDTANYGYTF | TGTGCCAGCAGCCCCTTTTACGAGGACACAGCTAACTATGGCTACACCTTC
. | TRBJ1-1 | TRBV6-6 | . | CASSYTGSTEAFF | TGTGCCAGCAGTTACACAGGGTCCACTGAAGCTTTCTTT
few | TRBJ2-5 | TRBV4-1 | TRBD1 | CASQGVRETQYF | TGTGCCAGCCAGGGGGTGAGGGAGACCCAGTACTTC
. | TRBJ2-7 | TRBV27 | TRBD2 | CASSLSASGVTYEQYF | TGTGCCAGCAGTTTATCGGCCAGCGGGGTAACCTACGAGCAGTACTTC
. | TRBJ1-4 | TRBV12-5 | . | CASGPTNEKLFF | TGTGCTAGTGGCCCCACTAATGAAAAACTGTTTTTT
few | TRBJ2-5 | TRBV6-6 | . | CASSYAGTSQETQYF | TGTGCCAGCAGTTATGCCGGGACATCCCAAGAGACCCAGTACTTC
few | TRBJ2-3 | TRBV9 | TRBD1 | CASSVAAGGFTDTQYF | TGTGCCAGCAGCGTAGCAGCAGGGGGATTCACAGATACGCAGTATTTT
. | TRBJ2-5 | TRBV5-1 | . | CAGRNPPGETQYF | TGCGCCGGCAGAAACCCTCCGGGGGAGACCCAGTACTTC
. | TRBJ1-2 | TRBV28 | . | CARVEPSGYTF | TGTGCCAGGGTGGAGCCTTCAGGCTACACCTTC
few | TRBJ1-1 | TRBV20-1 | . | CSASVAGPKTEAFF | TGCAGTGCTAGTGTTGCAGGGCCCAAGACTGAAGCTTTCTTT
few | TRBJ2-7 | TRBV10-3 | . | CAIKEGIYSEQYF | TGTGCCATCAAAGAGGGAATTTACTCCGAGCAGTACTTC
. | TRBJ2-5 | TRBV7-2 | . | CASSLFSKTETQYF | TGTGCCAGCAGCTTATTCAGCAAAACAGAGACCCAGTACTTC
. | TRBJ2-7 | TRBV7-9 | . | CASSSRPENYEQYF | TGTGCCAGCAGCTCACGGCCAGAGAACTACGAGCAGTACTTC
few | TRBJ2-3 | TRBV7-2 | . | CASRRAGTDTQYF | TGTGCCAGCCGAAGGGCGGGCACAGATACGCAGTATTTT
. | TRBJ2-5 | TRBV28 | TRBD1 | CASSGTGLIQETQYF | TGTGCCAGCAGCGGGACAGGTCTTATACAAGAGACCCAGTACTTC
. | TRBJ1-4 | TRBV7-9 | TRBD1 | CASDDGQGEGKGFF | TGTGCCAGCGACGATGGACAGGGCGAGGGAAAGGGGTTTTTT
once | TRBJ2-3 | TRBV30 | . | CAWGQSTDTQYF | TGTGCCTGGGGCCAAAGCACAGATACGCAGTATTTT
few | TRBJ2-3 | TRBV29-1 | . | CSAPRQPGHTDTQYF | TGCAGCGCCCCCAGACAACCGGGGCACACAGATACGCAGTATTTT
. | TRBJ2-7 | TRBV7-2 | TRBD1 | CASSKTGQGTYEQYF | TGTGCCAGCAGCAAAACGGGACAGGGGACCTACGAGCAGTACTTC
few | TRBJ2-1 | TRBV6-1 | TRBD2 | CASSEGAGTSGTYEQFF | TGTGCCAGCAGTGAAGGAGCCGGGACTAGCGGGACTTATGAGCAGTTCTTC
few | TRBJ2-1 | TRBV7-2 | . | CASSSFGTKGNEQFF | TGTGCCAGCAGCTCCTTCGGGACCAAGGGGAATGAGCAGTTCTTC
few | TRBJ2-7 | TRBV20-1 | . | CSASSTPGEQYF | TGCAGTGCTTCCTCGACCCCTGGGGAGCAGTACTTC
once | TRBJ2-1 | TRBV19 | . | CASRTRGSYNEQFF | TGTGCCAGCCGGACCCGAGGCTCCTACAATGAGCAGTTCTTC
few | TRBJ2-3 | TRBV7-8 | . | CASSLGTALLTDTQYF | TGTGCCAGCAGCTTAGGTACGGCCCTTCTGACAGATACGCAGTATTTT
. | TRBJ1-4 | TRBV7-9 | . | CASTSAGRTNEKLFF | TGTGCCAGCACCTCCGCGGGGAGAACTAATGAAAAACTGTTTTTT
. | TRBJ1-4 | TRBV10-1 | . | CASNSTRHTNEKLFF | TGCGCCAGCAATTCGACTCGACATACTAATGAAAAACTGTTTTTT
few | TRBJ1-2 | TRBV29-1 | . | CSVGNNGYTF | TGCAGCGTTGGAAATAATGGCTACACCTTC
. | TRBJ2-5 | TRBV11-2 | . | CASSLSDAETQYF | TGTGCCAGCAGCTTATCTGATGCTGAGACCCAGTACTTC
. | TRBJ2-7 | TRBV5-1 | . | CASSLVSAGGAYEQYF | TGCGCCAGCAGCTTGGTGTCGGCAGGGGGGGCCTACGAGCAGTACTTC
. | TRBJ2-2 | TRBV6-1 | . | CASNPYRPPDGELFF | TGTGCCAGCAACCCGTACAGGCCACCTGACGGGGAGCTGTTTTTT
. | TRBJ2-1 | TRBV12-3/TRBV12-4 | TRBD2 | CASSFSQRGYKETQFF | TGTGCCAGCAGTTTTAGCCAGCGGGGGTATAAAGAGACCCAGTTCTTC
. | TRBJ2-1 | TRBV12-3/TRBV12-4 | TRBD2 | CASSSRLAGETGEQFF | TGTGCCAGCAGTTCACGACTAGCGGGAGAGACGGGGGAGCAGTTCTTC
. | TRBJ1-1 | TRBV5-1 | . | CASTPGEGLNTEAFF | TGCGCCAGCACCCCGGGCGAGGGATTGAACACTGAAGCTTTCTTT
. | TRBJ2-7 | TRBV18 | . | CASSLDSKSSYEQYF | TGTGCCAGCTCACTAGACAGTAAGAGCTCCTACGAGCAGTACTTC
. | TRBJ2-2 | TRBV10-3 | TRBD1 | CAISKSGQDTGELFF | TGTGCCATCAGTAAATCGGGACAGGACACCGGGGAGCTGTTTTTT
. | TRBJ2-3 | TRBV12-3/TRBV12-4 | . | CASNRRGQMISTDTQYF | TGTGCCAGCAACCGTCGGGGGCAGATGATTAGCACAGATACGCAGTATTTT
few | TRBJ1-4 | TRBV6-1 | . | CASSNGPREKLFF | TGTGCCAGCAGCAACGGTCCCCGGGAAAAACTGTTTTTT
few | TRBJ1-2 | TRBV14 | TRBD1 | CASSQVTGDGYTF | TGTGCCAGCAGCCAAGTTACAGGGGACGGCTACACCTTC
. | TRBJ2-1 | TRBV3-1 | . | CASSHETGSWYNEQFF | TGTGCCAGCAGCCACGAAACGGGGAGCTGGTACAATGAGCAGTTCTTC
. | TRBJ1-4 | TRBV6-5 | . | CASSRTVTNEKLFF | TGTGCCAGCAGTCGGACAGTCACAAATGAAAAACTGTTTTTT